Each of the 18 T cell receptor beta chains below was sequenced from the same sample in a study of T cells in Graves' hyperthyroidism and ophthalmopathy. RNA transcripts gave rise to amplified TCR beta CDR3 regions. During a first-round RT-PCR of the TCR CDR3, the HTBI primer set was used. TCRdb re-derived calls from the multiplex PCR reads in MiXCR, one entry per CDR3 protein. Of roughly 350,000 distinct CDR3 sequences listed, 13% to 15% are singletons. The source material was blood. Receptor source: a woman aged 25 to 39 with Graves' ophthalmopathy.

This clonotype was detected many times. The chain carries TRBV20-1 and TRBJ2-3; TRBD2 aligns across 8 bases. Per germline, CDR1 DFQATT and CDR2 SNEGSKA (reference sequence). The V gene end was trimmed by 0 bases and the J gene end by 1 base; junction bases not matched to a gene: 3. CDR3 size: 15 residues. The CDR3, as DNA: TGCAGTGCTAGAGATCGGGGACTAGGCACAGATACGCAGTATTTT. As protein: CSARDRGLGTDTQYF.

This clonotype was counted many times. The chain carries TRBV2 and TRBJ1-2, with unresolved D. The CDR3 totals 12 residues. Between the trimmed V and J ends, which lost 3 bases and 5 bases, there was a span of 7 bases. Germline CDR1 reads SNHLY; CDR2 reads FYNNEI. The CDR3 loop is CASSEGRYGYTF. As DNA, the CDR3 is TGTGCCAGCAGTGAGGGTCGGTATGGCTACACCTTC.

At least ten counts were recorded for this clonotype. The chain couples TRBV29-1 to TRBJ2-3, with D tentatively TRBD1 or TRBD2 (5 bases each). This CDR3 contains 16 residues. Germline loops: CDR1 SQVTM, CDR2 ANQGSEA. Trimming shortened V by 1 base and J by 2 bases, and 16 bases separated the two germline ends. This chain's CDR3 is CSVEGGSGRITDTQYF. Here the CDR3 DNA reads TGCAGCGTTGAAGGGGGCAGCGGAAGGATCACAGATACGCAGTATTTT.

In the case of this clonotype: A much larger clone lies a single base off, so this may be a read error. The chain couples TRBV4-1 to TRBJ1-1; no firm D call. V was shortened by 1 base and J by 3 bases, with 9 bases between the two germline ends. Germline V gene data show CDR1 as MGHRA and CDR2 as YSYEKL. The CDR3 is made up of 14 amino acids. CDR3 in amino acids: CASSQGSSHTEAFF. The CDR3 DNA follows: TGCGCCAGCAGCCAAGGGAGCAGTCACACTGAAGCTTTCTTT.

This clonotype has a handful of counts. The genes are TRBV9 and TRBJ2-1; 7 bases map to TRBD2. CDR1 is SGDLS, CDR2 YYNGEE, per germline. This CDR3 spans 16 amino acids. After removal of 1 base from V and 2 bases from J, the junction contained 6 bases not matched to a gene. DNA of the CDR3: TGTGCCAGCAGCGTATCTCGGGGAGGGACCTACAATGAGCAGTTCTTC. Translated: CASSVSRGGTYNEQFF.

This clonotype has at least ten counts. This chain uses TRBV6-1 with TRBJ2-2; the D is unclear. The CDR3 length is 14 residues. The V and J ends lost 6 bases and 1 base respectively, with 9 bases between them. Germline CDR1 MNHNS, CDR2 SASEGT. The CDR3 reads CASRRPKNTGELFF. The CDR3 DNA reads TGTGCCAGCAGGCGACCCAAGAACACCGGGGAGCTGTTTTTT.

This clonotype was observed many times. V and J are TRBV2 and TRBJ2-1, with D hard to call. Trimming stripped 7 bases from V and 3 bases from J, with 16 bases between. The CDR3 runs 15 residues. Germline CDR1 reads SNHLY; CDR2 reads FYNNEI. The CDR3 is CASTMDPGFYNEQFF. DNA for the CDR3: TGTGCCAGCACCATGGACCCAGGATTCTACAATGAGCAGTTCTTC.

This clonotype was seen at least ten times. The chain couples TRBV11-3 to TRBJ2-2; 10 bases are shared with TRBD1. This CDR3 comprises 16 residues. CDR1 SGHNT and CDR2 YENEEA come from the germline V gene. The V segment lost 5 bases and the J segment 5 bases; nucleotides outside the gene matches: 8. The DNA for the CDR3 is TGTGCCAGCAGCCGGGACAGGGGCGGGATAACCGGGGAGCTGTTTTTT. Encoded protein: CASSRDRGGITGELFF.

This clonotype was seen many times. The chain joins TRBV2 to TRBJ1-5, with D possibly TRBD1 on 5 matching bases. CDR1 is SNHLY, CDR2 FYNNEI, per germline. The ends were cut back, 4 bases at V and 7 bases at J, with 17 bases in the middle. CDR3 size: 15 residues. The CDR3: CASSAGQALRQPQHF. CDR3 sequence (DNA): TGTGCCAGCAGTGCGGGGCAAGCCCTTCGACAGCCCCAGCATTTT.

The chain employs TRBV20-1 and TRBJ2-5; D unresolved. Germline V CDR1 and CDR2: DFQATT, SNEGSKA (reference sequence). V dropped 0 bases and J dropped 7 bases, with 15 bases sitting between them. The CDR3 sequence is 14 residues long. CDR3 nucleotides: TGCAGTGCTAGAGATGAAACCCAAACCCGGACCCAGTACTTC. Amino acid sequence: CSARDETQTRTQYF.

The chain couples TRBV5-1 to TRBJ1-6; no clear D gene. This CDR3 is 17 amino acids long. Germline lookup yields CDR1 SGHRS and CDR2 YFSETQ. V was shortened by 1 base and J by 1 base, with 12 bases between the two germline ends. The CDR3, as DNA: TGCGCCAGCAGCTTGATGGTTGACGGGTCCTATAATTCACCCCTCCACTTT. Protein sequence: CASSLMVDGSYNSPLHF.

There are many counts of this clonotype. The genes are TRBV28 and TRBJ2-3; a weak D match, TRBD2 (5 bases). V shed 7 bases and J shed 6 bases, with 17 bases lying between them. Germline loops: CDR1 MDHEN, CDR2 SYDVKM. The CDR3 is 14 residues long. The CDR3 protein is CASIEGSLGDTQYF. The CDR3 DNA reads as TGTGCCAGCATTGAGGGCTCCTTGGGCGATACGCAGTATTTT.

This clonotype has at least ten counts. V and J are TRBV11-2 and TRBJ2-3; D is perhaps TRBD2 (5 bases). The CDR3 is 11 amino acids. Trimming cost V 1 base and J 12 bases, with 8 bases left between them. Germline-derived CDR1 and CDR2 are SGHAT and FQNNGV. CDR3 sequence: CASSLGGPQYF. The CDR3 DNA reads as TGTGCCAGCAGCTTAGGAGGGCCTCAGTATTTT.

This clonotype was found many times. V usage is TRBV11-3 and J usage is TRBJ2-2; D perhaps matches TRBD1 (5 bases). Germline loops: CDR1 SGHNT, CDR2 YENEEA. The CDR3 is made up of 15 amino acids. V lost 0 bases to trimming and J lost 6 bases, with 11 bases between them. CDR3 bases: TGTGCCAGCAGCTTAGATCAGCAGGGTCCCGGGGAGCTGTTTTTT. Its translation: CASSLDQQGPGELFF.

In its sample, this clonotype was seen many times. The V gene is TRBV11-1, the J gene TRBJ2-5; D is possibly TRBD1 (6 bases). This CDR3 is 15 amino acids long. Germline assignment: CDR1 SGHAT and CDR2 FQDESV (reference sequence). Trimming removed 10 bases at V and 2 bases at J, with 20 bases between. CDR3 region: CATGDKNRAQETQYF. CDR3 sequence (DNA): TGTGCCACCGGAGACAAAAACAGGGCACAAGAGACCCAGTACTTC.

This clonotype was counted many times. The chain carries TRBV30 and TRBJ1-2; D unclear. This CDR3 has 12 residues. V gave up 5 bases and J gave up 7 bases, with 14 bases separating them. Per the germline V gene, CDR1 is GTSNPN and CDR2 is SVGIG (reference sequence). The chain's CDR3 is CAWSRSDGGYTF. CDR3 nucleotides: TGTGCCTGGTCTAGATCGGACGGTGGCTACACCTTC.

This clonotype was seen many times. V and J are TRBV27 and TRBJ1-5; possible D gene TRBD1, 6 bases. V lost 1 base, J lost 5 bases, and 12 bases lay in between. CDR1 is MNHEY, CDR2 SMNVEV, per germline (reference sequence). CDR3 length: 15 amino acids. CDR3 protein: CASSLWGAVDQPQHF. The DNA for the CDR3 is TGTGCCAGCAGTTTATGGGGGGCGGTAGATCAGCCCCAGCATTTT.

This clonotype was seen at least ten times. V usage is TRBV5-1 and J usage is TRBJ2-3, with 9 bases lining up with TRBD1. CDR3 size: 13 residues. V shed 5 bases, J shed 5 bases, and the junction held 3 bases outside the gene matches. Germline V gene sequence: CDR1 SGHRS, CDR2 YFSETQ. CDR3 bases: TGCGCCAGCAGACAGGGGGCCTTAGATACGCAGTATTTT. Translated, it gives CASRQGALDTQYF.